This T cell receptor (beta chain) was obtained from a study of control samples from healthy donors and cancer patients. Clones were sequenced by immunoSEQ multiplex PCR, and TCRdb holds only the in-frame ones, with some missing. The sample consists of around 100,000 clones, 87% of them appearing once. Looked up from germline, CDR1 is SGDLS and CDR2 is YYNGEE. This CDR3 region has 16 residues. The V end was cut by 0 bases, the J end by 0 bases, with 13 bases between. The sequence derives from a woman aged 45 to 65 in good health. The sequencing input was blood. V usage is TRBV9 and J usage is TRBJ2-7; D ambiguous. Here the CDR3 DNA reads TGTGCCAGCAGCGTAGGAGTCTCGGTCGACTCCTACGAGCAGTACTTC. Encoded protein: CASSVGVSVDSYEQYF.